The 30 T cell receptor beta chains below were found in one sample sequenced in a study of long-term antiretroviral therapy in people with HIV. At the survey level, the v3.0 immunoSEQ assay was run. Data came from immunoSEQ multiplex PCR; TCRdb stores just in-frame clones and leaves some out. The sample holds around 25,000 clones, over 85% seen once. The specimen comprised unsorted PBMCs, sampled about 4.9 years after starting antiretroviral therapy. These receptors originate from a woman in her fifties or sixties with HIV.

This chain uses TRBV10-3 with TRBJ2-1, with TRBD2 identical over 7 bases. The CDR3 length is 15 residues. With 2 bases clipped from V and 0 bases from J, the junction kept 1 base outside the gene matches. Germline CDR1 reads ENHRY; CDR2 reads SYGVKD. The DNA for the CDR3 is TGTGCCATCAGTGAGGCGGGGGACTCCTACAATGAGCAGTTCTTC. Translating gives CAISEAGDSYNEQFF.

This sequence joins TRBV6-5 and TRBJ2-7; 7 positions agree with TRBD1. The V gene's germline CDR1 is MNHEY and CDR2 SVGAGI. This CDR3 has 14 amino acids. V was clipped by 8 bases and J by 3 bases; unmatched bases: 10. CDR3 sequence: CASRRDSGNYEQYF. The DNA for the CDR3 is TGTGCCAGCCGAAGGGACAGTGGGAACTACGAGCAGTACTTC.

CDR3 sequence (DNA): TGTGCCAGCAGTTCCCCGACAGCGATCTACGAGCAGTACTTC. Its translation is CASSSPTAIYEQYF. The gene calls are TRBV28 and TRBJ2-7, with D perhaps TRBD1 (5 bases). The CDR3 runs 14 residues. CDR1 is MDHEN, CDR2 SYDVKM, per germline. Between the trimmed V and J ends, which lost 4 bases and 3 bases, there was a span of 13 bases.

The J gene is TRBJ1-2, the V gene TRBV6-6, with D unclear. Germline V gives CDR1 MNHNY, CDR2 SVGAGI (reference sequence). The CDR3 consists of 11 residues. V lost 2 bases to trimming and J lost 3 bases, with 1 base between them. CDR3 protein: CASSYDYGYTF. The CDR3 DNA follows: TGTGCCAGCAGTTACGACTATGGCTACACCTTC.

The J gene is TRBJ2-5, the V gene TRBV19, with 7 bases matching TRBD1. CDR3 length equals 15 residues. From germline, CDR1 is LNHDA and CDR2 SQIVND (reference sequence). V shed 3 bases, J shed 2 bases, and the junction held 6 bases outside the gene matches. The CDR3 protein is CASSMWGQKQETQYF. The CDR3 bases are TGTGCCAGTAGTATGTGGGGACAGAAACAAGAGACCCAGTACTTC.

The rearrangement links TRBV5-6 to TRBJ2-7; TRBD2 matches 10 bases. From germline, CDR1 is SGHDT and CDR2 YYEEEE. CDR3 length equals 13 residues. Germline trimming cut 5 bases from V and 3 bases from J; bases unmatched to any gene: 2. CDR3 in amino acids: CASSWTSGYEQYF. The CDR3 region has the DNA TGTGCCAGCAGTTGGACTAGCGGCTACGAGCAGTACTTC.

In its sample, this clone ranks as medium-sized. The rearrangement links TRBV7-3 to TRBJ2-6, with D perhaps TRBD1 or TRBD2 (6 bases each). Germline CDR1 reads SGHTA; CDR2 reads FQGTGA. V was trimmed by 3 bases and J by 4 bases, leaving 13 bases between them. This CDR3 is 16 amino acids long. DNA for the CDR3: TGTGCCAGCAGCTTTTGGGGGGCGCCGGGGGCCAACGTCCTGACTTTC. Amino acid sequence: CASSFWGAPGANVLTF. Using reference TRBV7-3 and TRBJ2-6 for the parts outside the CDR3, the full variable domain is GAGVSQTPSNKVTEKGKYVELRCDPISGHTALYWYRQSLGQGPEFLIYFQGTGAADDSGLPNDRFFAVRPEGSVSTLKIQRTERGDSAVYLCASSFWGAPGANVLTFGAGSRLTVL.

The V gene is TRBV5-6, the J gene TRBJ1-1, with TRBD1 matching 7 bases. J lost 0 bases, V lost 4 bases, and 9 bases had no gene match. CDR3 size: 16 residues. The germline gives CDR1 SGHDT, CDR2 YYEEEE. The CDR3 spells CASSAQNTGVNTEAFF. The CDR3, as DNA: TGTGCCAGCAGCGCCCAGAATACAGGGGTGAACACTGAAGCTTTCTTT.

The chain combines TRBV4-2 with TRBJ2-2; no firm D call. Looked up from germline, CDR1 is LGHNA and CDR2 is YNFKEQ. V was cut by 4 bases and J by 2 bases, with 14 bases left in between. The CDR3 is 16 amino acids. CDR3 sequence (DNA): TGTGCCAGCAGCCTCGCCGCGGCCTTAAACACCGGGGAGCTGTTTTTT. Translated: CASSLAAALNTGELFF.

The chain links TRBV28 to TRBJ1-2, with a weak D call TRBD1 (5 bases). V was cut by 5 bases and J by 4 bases, with 11 bases left in between. Germline CDR1 MDHEN, CDR2 SYDVKM. This CDR3 spans 13 amino acids. CDR3 DNA: TGTGCCAGCAGTCCGGGACCCCTCTATGGCTACACCTTC. This encodes CASSPGPLYGYTF.

The chain joins TRBV28 to TRBJ2-7, with 9 bases fitting TRBD1. V gave up 10 bases and J gave up 4 bases; unmatched junction bases: 11. The germline CDR1 and CDR2 sequences are MDHEN and SYDVKM. The CDR3 runs to 14 residues. CDR3 in amino acids: CATVSGTGTYEQYF. CDR3 DNA: TGTGCCACCGTTTCCGGGACAGGGACGTACGAGCAGTACTTC.

The gene calls are TRBV7-9 and TRBJ2-7; 10 bases are shared with TRBD1. Germline V lookup: CDR1 SEHNR, CDR2 FQNEAQ (reference sequence). The CDR3 is 14 residues long. V was clipped by 5 bases and J by 4 bases; unmatched bases: 5. CDR3 DNA: TGTGCCAGCAGCCTGACAGGGGGCGAGTACGAGCAGTACTTC. Translation: CASSLTGGEYEQYF.

The chain carries TRBV7-8 and TRBJ2-2; 7 nucleotides align to TRBD1. V lost 4 bases to trimming and J lost 4 bases; unmatched junction nucleotides: 6. This CDR3 contains 15 residues. Germline V gives CDR1 SGHVS, CDR2 FQNEAQ. The CDR3 loop is CASSSTGLSTGELFF. The CDR3 bases are TGTGCCAGCAGCTCGACAGGGTTGAGCACCGGGGAGCTGTTTTTT.

This chain uses TRBV19 with TRBJ2-1; 9 nucleotides match TRBD2. V shed 6 bases, J shed 5 bases, and the junction held 8 bases outside the gene matches. The CDR3 contains 15 residues. From germline, CDR1 is LNHDA and CDR2 SQIVND (reference sequence). CDR3 nucleotides: TGTGCCAGTAGGATCGGGACTAGCCCAAACAATGAGCAGTTCTTC. As protein: CASRIGTSPNNEQFF.

This rearrangement joins TRBV5-6 to TRBJ2-3; 8 bases are a match to TRBD1. The germline gives CDR1 SGHDT, CDR2 YYEEEE. This CDR3 comprises 16 residues. Trimming took 2 bases from V and 4 from J; bases not matched to a gene: 9. CDR3 in amino acids: CASSLRTGWYADTQYF. The CDR3 DNA follows: TGTGCCAGCAGCTTAAGGACAGGGTGGTACGCAGATACGCAGTATTTT. Full variable domain (missing parts from reference TRBV5-6 and TRBJ2-3): DAGVTQSPTHLIKTRGQQVTLRCSPKSGHDTVSWYQQALGQGPQFIFQYYEEEERQRGNFPDRFSGHQFPNYSSELNVNALLLGDSALYLCASSLRTGWYADTQYFGPGTRLTVL.

J is TRBJ2-1 and V is TRBV7-9; 9 nucleotides align to TRBD2. J was trimmed by 5 bases and V by 1 base; bases with no gene match: 3. Germline V gene data show CDR1 as SEHNR and CDR2 as FQNEAQ (reference sequence). The CDR3 has 15 residues. The CDR3 reads CASSLVAGEDNEQFF. In nucleotides, the CDR3 is TGTGCCAGCAGCTTAGTAGCGGGAGAGGACAATGAGCAGTTCTTC. The full variable domain, in which reference TRBV7-9 and TRBJ2-1 provide the parts outside the CDR3, is DTGVSQNPRHKITKRGQNVTFRCDPISEHNRLYWYRQTLGQGPEFLTYFQNEAQLEKSRLLSDRFSAERPKGSFSTLEIQRTEQGDSAMYLCASSLVAGEDNEQFFGPGTRLTVL.

The gene calls are TRBV27 and TRBJ2-7; D is unclear. The V gene's germline CDR1 is MNHEY and CDR2 SMNVEV (reference sequence). Trimming removed 1 base at V and 5 bases at J, with 12 bases between. The CDR3 sequence is 14 residues long. In DNA form, the CDR3 reads TGTGCCAGCAGTTTATGGCTGACGGGCGACGAGCAGTACTTC. Protein: CASSLWLTGDEQYF.

The V call is TRBV10-2, the J call TRBJ1-1; no firm D call. V lost 2 bases and J 4 bases, leaving 5 bases between the germline ends. In germline, CDR1 is WSHSY, CDR2 SAAADI. The CDR3 spans 12 residues. CDR3 sequence: CASSEGSTEAFF. Written as DNA, the CDR3 is TGCGCCAGCAGTGAGGGGTCCACTGAAGCTTTCTTT.

The V and J genes are TRBV7-9 and TRBJ2-1; D is undetermined. CDR1 and CDR2 from the germline V gene are SEHNR and FQNEAQ (reference sequence). The CDR3 has 12 residues. V was clipped by 0 bases and J by 4 bases, with 1 base between them. The CDR3 loop is CASSLAYNEQFF. CDR3 nucleotides: TGTGCCAGCAGCTTAGCGTACAATGAGCAGTTCTTC. Full variable domain (missing parts from reference TRBV7-9 and TRBJ2-1): DTGVSQNPRHKITKRGQNVTFRCDPISEHNRLYWYRQTLGQGPEFLTYFQNEAQLEKSRLLSDRFSAERPKGSFSTLEIQRTEQGDSAMYLCASSLAYNEQFFGPGTRLTVL.

A single count supports this clone. This rearrangement joins TRBV5-6 to TRBJ2-4; the match to TRBD2 covers 7 bases. Germline lookup yields CDR1 SGHDT and CDR2 YYEEEE. The V segment lost 0 bases and the J segment 4 bases; nucleotides outside the gene matches: 4. CDR3 length equals 15 residues. CDR3: CASSLVLGGKNIQYF. The CDR3 bases are TGTGCCAGCAGCTTGGTTTTGGGAGGGAAAAACATTCAGTACTTC.

This clone was picked up one time. The genes are TRBV29-1 and TRBJ2-3, with D possibly called TRBD1 or TRBD2 (5 bases each). With 0 bases removed from V and 1 base from J, the gap between germline ends came to 11 bases. The CDR3 loop spans 15 amino acids. Germline V gene data show CDR1 as SQVTM and CDR2 as ANQGSEA. The CDR3: CSVEDLRGGTDTQYF. As DNA, the CDR3 is TGCAGCGTTGAAGATCTTAGAGGGGGCACAGATACGCAGTATTTT.

The chain recombines TRBV6-5 with TRBJ2-7; D is possibly TRBD2 (7 bases). CDR1 and CDR2 from the germline V gene are MNHEY and SVGAGI. The length of the CDR3 is 14 residues. Trimming took off 6 bases at V and 6 bases at J, with 18 bases between the two ends. The CDR3 DNA is TGTGCCAGCAGGTCGACCGGGGGGCTACGCGAGCAGTACTTC. This translates into CASRSTGGLREQYF.

The V and J genes are TRBV10-3 and TRBJ1-5, with no clear D. Germline V gene sequence: CDR1 ENHRY, CDR2 SYGVKD. This CDR3 is 15 amino acids long. V lost 2 bases, J lost 0 bases, and 8 bases lay in between. CDR3 region: CAISERVNSNQPQHF. Written as DNA, the CDR3 is TGTGCCATCAGTGAGAGGGTCAATAGCAATCAGCCCCAGCATTTT.

The chain links TRBV9 to TRBJ2-1, with unresolved D. This CDR3 comprises 15 residues. V lost 0 bases and J lost 4, with 11 bases in between. CDR1 is SGDLS and CDR2 is YYNGEE in the germline V gene. The CDR3 is CASSVGGGGYNEQFF. In DNA, the CDR3 is TGTGCCAGCAGCGTAGGAGGCGGCGGATACAATGAGCAGTTCTTC.

The chain couples TRBV6-1 to TRBJ1-5; the D gene is possibly TRBD1 (5 bases). From germline, CDR1 is MNHNS and CDR2 SASEGT. The CDR3 has 13 amino acids. V dropped 6 bases and J dropped 7 bases, with 13 bases sitting between them. The CDR3 region is CASRQGGWQPQHF. The CDR3 region has the DNA TGTGCCAGCAGGCAGGGCGGTTGGCAGCCCCAGCATTTT.

V is TRBV7-9 and J is TRBJ1-2; TRBD1 agrees at 7 bases. The CDR3 length is 14 residues. The V and J ends lost 1 base and 8 bases, in that order; junction bases with no gene match: 7. CDR1 is SEHNR and CDR2 is FQNEAQ in the germline V gene (reference sequence). The CDR3 loop reads CASSLGTGYRGYTF. DNA of the CDR3: TGTGCCAGCAGCTTAGGGACAGGATACCGCGGCTACACCTTC.

The chain couples TRBV6-6 to TRBJ1-2; no firm D call. Germline-derived CDR1 and CDR2 are MNHNY and SVGAGI (reference sequence). This CDR3 is 11 amino acids long. V lost 4 bases and J 2 bases, leaving 2 bases between the germline ends. In DNA form, the CDR3 reads TGTGCCAGCAGTTCCAACTATGGCTACACCTTC. Translation: CASSSNYGYTF.

V usage is TRBV7-9 and J usage is TRBJ1-2, with TRBD1 identical over 7 bases. Trimming removed 6 bases from V and 4 bases from J; junction bases left unmatched: 11. Germline values: CDR1 SEHNR, CDR2 FQNEAQ (reference sequence). There are 15 residues in the CDR3. CDR3 in DNA: TGTGCCAGCAGGCGACAGGGAGCTACTTCCTATGGCTACACCTTC. Its protein is CASRRQGATSYGYTF.

This sequence joins TRBV6-6 and TRBJ2-1; D unresolved. The V gene's germline CDR1 is MNHNY and CDR2 SVGAGI (reference sequence). The CDR3 has 14 residues. Trimming removed 2 bases from V and 5 bases from J, with 10 bases in between. In DNA form, the CDR3 reads TGTGCCAGCAGTTACATGAATACCCACAATGAGCAGTTCTTC. Its translation is CASSYMNTHNEQFF.

The chain couples TRBV7-6 to TRBJ2-4; TRBD2 agrees at 12 bases. The V gene's germline CDR1 is SGHVS and CDR2 FNYEAQ. The junction had 4 bases not matched to a gene; V was cut back by 3 bases and J by 1 base. The CDR3 spans 17 residues. CDR3 protein: CASSLLAGGPAKNIQYF. The CDR3, as DNA: TGTGCCAGCAGCTTGCTAGCGGGAGGGCCTGCCAAAAACATTCAGTACTTC.